This is a list of T cell receptor beta chains from one sample in a study of shared clonotypes between healthy human individuals. The assay was immunoSEQ multiplex PCR, and TCRdb's table has in-frame clones only and misses some. The data hold roughly 76,000 clones, with 60% to 80% observed a single time. Sequencing input: memory CD8+ T cells sorted from blood. Every receptor here comes from a man younger than 40 in good health. Both conserved end residues are part of each CDR3. A D gene is named only where the DNA matches it firmly. Size is omitted from some rows. Given values are once, few, many or a class for expanded clones.

J: TRBJ1-4
D: TRBD1
V: TRBV6-6
size: -
DNA: TGTGCCAGCAGCTCGACAGGGAAGGAAAAACTGTTTTTT
CDR3: CASSSTGKEKLFF

J: TRBJ2-7
D: -
V: TRBV29-1
size: -
DNA: TGCAGCGTTGCTCTGGATTACGAGCAGTACTTC
CDR3: CSVALDYEQYF

J: TRBJ2-1
D: TRBD2
V: TRBV7-6
size: many
DNA: TGTGCCAGCAGCTGGACTAGCGGGGGGAATGAGCAGTTCTTC
CDR3: CASSWTSGGNEQFF

J: TRBJ1-1
D: -
V: TRBV29-1
size: -
DNA: TGCAGCGTTGCCGCAGGGTGGGGTATGAACACTGAAGCTTTCTTT
CDR3: CSVAAGWGMNTEAFF

J: TRBJ2-1
D: TRBD2
V: TRBV7-9
size: -
DNA: TGTGCCAGCAGCGGGCATAGTGAGGGCACTAGCGTACGCAATGAGCAGTTCTTC
CDR3: CASSGHSEGTSVRNEQFF

J: TRBJ2-1
D: -
V: TRBV10-3
size: -
DNA: TGTGCCATCAGTGAGCTTATTCGGGCTCACTCCTACAATGAGCAGTTCTTC
CDR3: CAISELIRAHSYNEQFF

J: TRBJ1-5
D: -
V: TRBV28
size: many
DNA: TGTGCCAGCAGTTTTAGGGGCAATAGCAATCAGCCCCAGCATTTT
CDR3: CASSFRGNSNQPQHF

J: TRBJ1-5
D: -
V: TRBV9
size: -
DNA: TGTGCCAGCAGCGTAAGACCGGTGGGACAGCCCCAGCATTTT
CDR3: CASSVRPVGQPQHF

J: TRBJ2-5
D: TRBD1
V: TRBV6-4
size: few
DNA: TGTGCCAGCAGGGGACAGGGCCAAGAGACCCAGTACTTC
CDR3: CASRGQGQETQYF

J: TRBJ2-2
D: -
V: TRBV11-1
size: -
DNA: TGTGCCAGCAGCTTAGAGGTTAGCACCGGGGAGCTGTTTTTT
CDR3: CASSLEVSTGELFF

J: TRBJ2-2
D: -
V: TRBV4-3
size: -
DNA: TGCGCCAGCAGCCAAGATCGGGGCACCGGGGAGCTGTTTTTT
CDR3: CASSQDRGTGELFF

J: TRBJ2-7
D: -
V: TRBV10-2
size: -
DNA: TGCGCCAGCAGTGAGTCGACGGCGGCAGCCCCCTACGAGCAGTACTTC
CDR3: CASSESTAAAPYEQYF

J: TRBJ2-7
D: -
V: TRBV6-5
size: -
DNA: TGTGCCAGCAGTCTTCGATTAGATTGCTACGAGCAGTACTTC
CDR3: CASSLRLDCYEQYF

J: TRBJ2-1
D: -
V: TRBV19
size: -
DNA: TGTGCCAGTAGTATAAGCGGGCAAGATGAGCAGTTCTTC
CDR3: CASSISGQDEQFF

J: TRBJ1-5
D: -
V: TRBV28
size: -
DNA: TGTGCCAGCAGTTTGGGGAAGAGCGGCAATCAGCCCCAGCATTTT
CDR3: CASSLGKSGNQPQHF

J: TRBJ1-5
D: TRBD1
V: TRBV2
size: -
DNA: TGTGCCAGCGGGACAGGGTGGGTTCAGCCCCAGCATTTT
CDR3: CASGTGWVQPQHF

J: TRBJ2-1
D: -
V: TRBV11-2
size: -
DNA: TGTGCCAGCAGCCGAACAGAGGCCTACAATGAGCAGTTCTTC
CDR3: CASSRTEAYNEQFF

J: TRBJ2-5
D: -
V: TRBV5-1
size: -
DNA: TGCGCCAGCAGAGGACTACCACAAGAGACCCAGTACTTC
CDR3: CASRGLPQETQYF

J: TRBJ2-7
D: -
V: TRBV5-1
size: -
DNA: TGCGCCAGCAGCTTGTCGATTGGAGTAGCCTACGAGCAGTACTTC
CDR3: CASSLSIGVAYEQYF

J: TRBJ2-2
D: TRBD2
V: TRBV6-4
size: -
DNA: TGTGCCAGCAGTGACTCCGCTAGCGGGAGGGAGGACACCGGGGAGCTGTTTTTT
CDR3: CASSDSASGREDTGELFF

J: TRBJ2-5
D: TRBD2
V: TRBV7-9
size: once
DNA: TGTGCCAGCAGCTTCTACGGGGGGTCGCGAGAGACCCAGTACTTC
CDR3: CASSFYGGSRETQYF

J: TRBJ1-2
D: -
V: TRBV27
size: -
DNA: TGTGCCAGCAGGGGCGGGGAACTCTATGGCTACACCTTC
CDR3: CASRGGELYGYTF

J: TRBJ2-7
D: -
V: TRBV6-4
size: -
DNA: TGTGCCAGCAGTCTCCTGGGACAAAGCTCCTACGAGCAGTACTTC
CDR3: CASSLLGQSSYEQYF

J: TRBJ2-2
D: -
V: TRBV30
size: -
DNA: TGTGCCTGGAGTGTAAGTCACGGGGAGCTGTTTTTT
CDR3: CAWSVSHGELFF

J: TRBJ2-5
D: -
V: TRBV6-5
size: -
DNA: TGTGCCTCCGGGGTCCAAGAGACCCAGTACTTC
CDR3: CASGVQETQYF

J: TRBJ2-1
D: -
V: TRBV4-3
size: -
DNA: TGCGCCAGCAGCCAAATTTGGGGATTCTATGAGCAGTTCTTC
CDR3: CASSQIWGFYEQFF

J: TRBJ2-2
D: -
V: TRBV10-3
size: once
DNA: TGTGCCATCAGTGTCACCAGAGGGTACATCGGGGAGCTGTTTTTT
CDR3: CAISVTRGYIGELFF

J: TRBJ1-4
D: -
V: TRBV6-5
size: -
DNA: TGTGCCAGCAGTTTAGTCAGGGGCTCGGGTGAAAAACTGTTTTTT
CDR3: CASSLVRGSGEKLFF

J: TRBJ2-2
D: TRBD2
V: TRBV5-1
size: -
DNA: TGCGCCAGCAGCTTGGCCGGGGGAGGGCTCTCTTACACCGGGGAGCTGTTTTTT
CDR3: CASSLAGGGLSYTGELFF